Sequencing of this T cell receptor (beta chain) was carried out in a study of cytomegalovirus exposure and HLA in healthy donors. 60 Vbeta and 13 Jbeta primers were used in PCR. This table comes from immunoSEQ multiplex PCR, and its TCRdb copy is limited to in-frame clones, with some not included. This table holds 110,000 to 150,000 clones, roughly 79% found once. V dropped 7 bases and J dropped 2; count of bases not matched to a gene: 8. The germline CDR1 and CDR2 sequences are SGHRS and YFSETQ. The CDR3 runs to 14 residues. This chain links TRBV5-1 with TRBJ1-2, with 7 bases fitting TRBD1. Material: PBMCs. The sequence came from a woman in her thirties or forties in good health and CMV-seronegative. CDR3 nucleotides: TGCGCCAGCGGCGAACAGGGGAACAACTATGGCTACACCTTC. This translates into CASGEQGNNYGYTF.